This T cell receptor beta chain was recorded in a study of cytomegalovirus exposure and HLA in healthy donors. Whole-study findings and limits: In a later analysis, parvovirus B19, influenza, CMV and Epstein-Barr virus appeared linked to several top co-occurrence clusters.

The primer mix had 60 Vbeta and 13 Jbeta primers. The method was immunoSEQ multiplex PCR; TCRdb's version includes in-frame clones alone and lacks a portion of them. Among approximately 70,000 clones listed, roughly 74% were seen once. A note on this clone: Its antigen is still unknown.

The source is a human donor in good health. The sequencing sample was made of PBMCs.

For the CDR3, the DNA is TGTGCCTGGAGTGTAGGGACACAAGAGACCCAGTACTTC. Amino acids: CAWSVGTQETQYF. V and J are TRBV30 and TRBJ2-5, with D perhaps TRBD1 (6 bases). In germline, CDR1 is GTSNPN, CDR2 SVGIG (reference sequence). The CDR3 totals 13 residues. Trimming pared 0 bases from V and 2 bases from J, leaving 7 bases between.